Listed below are T cell receptor beta chains from one sample, sequenced in a study of fetal regulatory T cell absence and autoimmunity. The protocol was immunoSEQ multiplex PCR, while the TCRdb copy is restricted to in-frame clones and leaves out a portion. The table has about 46,000 clones, approximately 83% seen once. The specimen sequenced was cord blood. These receptors were taken from a newborn boy with IPEX syndrome. Each CDR3 is given with its conserved first and last residue. D genes are given only for firm matches. Some rows have no size entry. The others give once, few or many, or a class for an expanded clone.

abundance: once; j_gene: TRBJ2-1; d_gene: .; v_gene: TRBV5-4; CDR3nt: TGTGCCAGCAGCTTCGAGAGGATCAGCCCACCAATATACAATGAGCAGTTCTTC; CDR3aa: CASSFERISPPIYNEQFF
abundance: .; j_gene: TRBJ2-7; d_gene: .; v_gene: TRBV27; CDR3nt: TGTGCCAGCAGTGACCAAGGAACAGGGAGTCCCTACGAGCAGTACTTC; CDR3aa: CASSDQGTGSPYEQYF
abundance: .; j_gene: TRBJ1-6; d_gene: .; v_gene: TRBV2; CDR3nt: TGTGCCAGCAGTCCCCCCGAAGGCCGTATCGGTTCACCCCTCCACTTT; CDR3aa: CASSPPEGRIGSPLHF
abundance: .; j_gene: TRBJ1-2; d_gene: .; v_gene: TRBV30; CDR3nt: TGTGCCTGGAGACGGGCGTATGGGCAGGGCTACACCTTC; CDR3aa: CAWRRAYGQGYTF
abundance: .; j_gene: TRBJ1-1; d_gene: TRBD1; v_gene: TRBV19; CDR3nt: TGTGCCAGTAGTGCAGGACAGGGTCGGAACACTGAAGCTTTCTTT; CDR3aa: CASSAGQGRNTEAFF
abundance: .; j_gene: TRBJ1-2; d_gene: .; v_gene: TRBV4-1; CDR3nt: TGCGCCAGCAGCCCGACCCACAGGTCTGGCTACACCTTC; CDR3aa: CASSPTHRSGYTF
abundance: .; j_gene: TRBJ2-3; d_gene: TRBD1; v_gene: TRBV7-2; CDR3nt: TGTGCCAGCAGCTCTCCCCGGGACAGAGGCTTCACAGATACGCAGTATTTT; CDR3aa: CASSSPRDRGFTDTQYF
abundance: .; j_gene: TRBJ2-7; d_gene: TRBD2; v_gene: TRBV5-4; CDR3nt: TGTGCCAGCAGCCTAGCGGGGGTCCGCGAGCAGTACTTC; CDR3aa: CASSLAGVREQYF
abundance: .; j_gene: TRBJ1-6; d_gene: .; v_gene: TRBV11-3; CDR3nt: TGTGCCAGCAGCTTAGGGAATAGGGGGGTGTCACCCCTCCACTTT; CDR3aa: CASSLGNRGVSPLHF
abundance: .; j_gene: TRBJ2-7; d_gene: .; v_gene: TRBV5-1; CDR3nt: TGCGCCAGCAGCTTGGAGGGGCGCGGGTTCCACGAGCAGTACTTC; CDR3aa: CASSLEGRGFHEQYF
abundance: .; j_gene: TRBJ2-7; d_gene: .; v_gene: TRBV6-1; CDR3nt: TGTGCCAGCAGACTGACAGGGAGGGCCTACGAGCAGTACTTC; CDR3aa: CASRLTGRAYEQYF
abundance: .; j_gene: TRBJ1-1; d_gene: .; v_gene: TRBV10-3; CDR3nt: TGTGCCATCAGTGAGTCTAGGTCAATGAACACTGAAGCTTTCTTT; CDR3aa: CAISESRSMNTEAFF
abundance: .; j_gene: TRBJ2-2; d_gene: TRBD2; v_gene: TRBV19; CDR3nt: TGTGCCAGTAGTAAAATAAGCCAAGGACTAGCGGTGATCGCGAACACCGGGGAGCTGTTTTTT; CDR3aa: CASSKISQGLAVIANTGELFF
abundance: .; j_gene: TRBJ2-3; d_gene: .; v_gene: TRBV9; CDR3nt: TGTGCCAGCAGCGTAGGAGAGAGGGGGAACAGTCCGCAGTATTTT; CDR3aa: CASSVGERGNSPQYF
abundance: .; j_gene: TRBJ1-5; d_gene: TRBD1; v_gene: TRBV25-1; CDR3nt: TGTGCTACCTCCCGGGACAGGGGGCAGGGCAATCAGCCCCAGCATTTT; CDR3aa: CATSRDRGQGNQPQHF
abundance: .; j_gene: TRBJ2-5; d_gene: .; v_gene: TRBV6-7; CDR3nt: TGTGCCAGCACTTTCAGCTTGGAAGAGACCCAGTACTTC; CDR3aa: CASTFSLEETQYF
abundance: .; j_gene: TRBJ2-1; d_gene: TRBD2; v_gene: TRBV13; CDR3nt: TGTGCCAGCAGCTCCCAGGTAGCGGGAGGGATCGATGAGCAGTTCTTC; CDR3aa: CASSSQVAGGIDEQFF
abundance: .; j_gene: TRBJ1-3; d_gene: .; v_gene: TRBV5-4; CDR3nt: TGTGCCAGCAGCTTGGCTGAGGGGAGGAGTGGAAACACCATATATTTT; CDR3aa: CASSLAEGRSGNTIYF
abundance: .; j_gene: TRBJ2-7; d_gene: TRBD2; v_gene: TRBV4-2; CDR3nt: TGTGCCAGCAGTAGTCCCGGGACTAGTTTATACGAGCAGTACTTC; CDR3aa: CASSSPGTSLYEQYF
abundance: .; j_gene: TRBJ1-3; d_gene: TRBD1; v_gene: TRBV7-9; CDR3nt: TGTGCCAGCAGCTTAGTTACAGGGGGAGGAAACACCATATATTTT; CDR3aa: CASSLVTGGGNTIYF
abundance: .; j_gene: TRBJ1-5; d_gene: .; v_gene: TRBV28; CDR3nt: TGTGCCAGCAGTTTAAGCCCCCTACAGGGACCCTATAGCAATCAGCCCCAGCATTTT; CDR3aa: CASSLSPLQGPYSNQPQHF
abundance: .; j_gene: TRBJ1-5; d_gene: .; v_gene: TRBV6-5; CDR3nt: TGTGCCAGCAGTGGTACAGGGCCGGATCAGCCCCAGCATTTT; CDR3aa: CASSGTGPDQPQHF
abundance: .; j_gene: TRBJ2-6; d_gene: TRBD1; v_gene: TRBV6-6; CDR3nt: TGTGCCAGCAGTTACCCGACAGGGGCTGGGGCCAACGTCCTGACTTTC; CDR3aa: CASSYPTGAGANVLTF
abundance: .; j_gene: TRBJ2-5; d_gene: TRBD2; v_gene: TRBV2; CDR3nt: TGTGCCAGCAGTCCTCTAGCGGGGGGGAGGGAGACCCAGTACTTC; CDR3aa: CASSPLAGGRETQYF
abundance: .; j_gene: TRBJ2-7; d_gene: .; v_gene: TRBV29-1; CDR3nt: TGCAGCGTTGCCCGGGACCGATACGAGCAGTACTTC; CDR3aa: CSVARDRYEQYF
abundance: once; j_gene: TRBJ2-4; d_gene: .; v_gene: TRBV2; CDR3nt: TGTGCCAGCAGTGAGGGCAGGGATAAGTACTTC; CDR3aa: CASSEGRDKYF
abundance: .; j_gene: TRBJ1-6; d_gene: .; v_gene: TRBV9; CDR3nt: TGTGCGAGCGGCTCACCCCTCCACTTT; CDR3aa: CASGSPLHF
abundance: .; j_gene: TRBJ2-3; d_gene: .; v_gene: TRBV29-1; CDR3nt: TGCAGCGTTCAAGGTGACCCGAGCACAGATACGCAGTATTTT; CDR3aa: CSVQGDPSTDTQYF
abundance: .; j_gene: TRBJ2-7; d_gene: TRBD1; v_gene: TRBV10-3; CDR3nt: TGTGCCATCAGTGAGTCGGGACCGGGACAGGGTATCGGGCAGTACTTC; CDR3aa: CAISESGPGQGIGQYF
abundance: .; j_gene: TRBJ1-3; d_gene: .; v_gene: TRBV5-4; CDR3nt: TGTGCCAGCAGCTCGGACATTCAGAGCTCTGGAAACACCATATATTTT; CDR3aa: CASSSDIQSSGNTIYF
abundance: .; j_gene: TRBJ1-3; d_gene: .; v_gene: TRBV9; CDR3nt: TGTGCCAGCAGCCCGGGAGTGAGCGAGGGCTCTGGAAACACCATATATTTT; CDR3aa: CASSPGVSEGSGNTIYF
abundance: .; j_gene: TRBJ2-7; d_gene: TRBD2; v_gene: TRBV30; CDR3nt: TGTGCCTGGAGTGTAATCAGCGGGGGGGTCCACGAGCAGTACTTC; CDR3aa: CAWSVISGGVHEQYF
abundance: .; j_gene: TRBJ1-3; d_gene: .; v_gene: TRBV5-1; CDR3nt: TGCGCCAGCAGCTTGGCCTCGGGACGGCTAAACACCATATATTTT; CDR3aa: CASSLASGRLNTIYF
abundance: .; j_gene: TRBJ2-1; d_gene: TRBD2; v_gene: TRBV4-1; CDR3nt: TGCGCCAGCAGCCAAGTTGGGGCTAGCGGGAGCGATGAGCAGTTCTTC; CDR3aa: CASSQVGASGSDEQFF
abundance: .; j_gene: TRBJ1-1; d_gene: .; v_gene: TRBV12-5; CDR3nt: TGTGCTAGTGGTTTGGTAAGGCAGGAGAGTATGAACACTGAAGCTTTCTTT; CDR3aa: CASGLVRQESMNTEAFF
abundance: .; j_gene: TRBJ2-3; d_gene: .; v_gene: TRBV19; CDR3nt: TGTGCCAGTAGTATTACAGATACGCAGTATTTT; CDR3aa: CASSITDTQYF
abundance: .; j_gene: TRBJ1-2; d_gene: .; v_gene: TRBV7-9; CDR3nt: TGTGCCAGCAGCTCCTTGAGGGAAGTTAATGCTGGCTACACCTTC; CDR3aa: CASSSLREVNAGYTF
abundance: .; j_gene: TRBJ1-6; d_gene: .; v_gene: TRBV19; CDR3nt: TGTGCCAGTAGTAGGTACGGCAGGGAGAATTCACCCCTCCACTTT; CDR3aa: CASSRYGRENSPLHF
abundance: few; j_gene: TRBJ2-7; d_gene: TRBD1; v_gene: TRBV18; CDR3nt: TGTGCCAGCTCACCACGGACAGGGTACGAGCAGTACTTC; CDR3aa: CASSPRTGYEQYF
abundance: .; j_gene: TRBJ2-3; d_gene: .; v_gene: TRBV6-5; CDR3nt: TGTGCCCACCCCGAAGGGGGCACAGATACGCAGTATTTT; CDR3aa: CAHPEGGTDTQYF
abundance: .; j_gene: TRBJ1-2; d_gene: .; v_gene: TRBV5-6; CDR3nt: TGTGCCAGCAGCTTGACCGACCATGGCTACACCTTC; CDR3aa: CASSLTDHGYTF
abundance: few; j_gene: TRBJ1-2; d_gene: TRBD1; v_gene: TRBV4-3; CDR3nt: TGCGCCAGCAGCCAAGCAGGGGGCTATGGCTACACCTTC; CDR3aa: CASSQAGGYGYTF
abundance: .; j_gene: TRBJ1-1; d_gene: .; v_gene: TRBV21-1; CDR3nt: TGTGCCAGCAGCAAACCCCCAGGCTTCATGAACACTGAAGCTTTCTTT; CDR3aa: CASSKPPGFMNTEAFF
abundance: .; j_gene: TRBJ2-7; d_gene: .; v_gene: TRBV19; CDR3nt: TGTGCCAGTAGTATGACTGGGAGCGTGGTCTACGAGCAGTACTTC; CDR3aa: CASSMTGSVVYEQYF
abundance: .; j_gene: TRBJ2-2; d_gene: .; v_gene: TRBV9; CDR3nt: TGTGCCAGCAGCCCTCTCCAGCGGGCCAACACCGGGGAGCTGTTTTTT; CDR3aa: CASSPLQRANTGELFF
abundance: few; j_gene: TRBJ2-7; d_gene: .; v_gene: TRBV2; CDR3nt: TGTGCCAGCAGTGAACCGAGGGACGGAACCTACGAGCAGTACTTC; CDR3aa: CASSEPRDGTYEQYF